This TCR beta chain was sequenced for a study of CD8 T cells in Susac syndrome. The V gene's germline CDR1 is SGHRS and CDR2 YFSETQ. This CDR3 contains 15 residues. Trimming took 0 bases from V and 8 from J, leaving 16 bases between them. An amount of RNA that ranged from roughly 0.5 to 1 ug was reverse transcribed with random hexamers. Amplification of TCR beta CDR3 was carried out by immunoSEQ multiplex PCR, which covered 54 Vbeta and 13 Jbeta segments. TCRdb fed the immunoSEQ multiplex PCR reads into MiXCR, producing one record per CDR3 protein. The top ten hold around 0.095% of the sample, which has over 150,000 distinct CDR3 sequences, 85% to 95% seen once.

Material for sequencing was CD4+ T cells from PBMCs. This sequence was found in a human donor with Susac syndrome. The chain is built from TRBV5-1 and TRBJ2-3; the D gene is possibly TRBD1 (5 bases). The CDR3 DNA follows: TGCGCCAGCAGCTTGGCCCAGGGCTTCGGTGGTACGCAGTATTTT. This gives the protein CASSLAQGFGGTQYF.